This T cell receptor (beta chain) was identified during a study of T cells after yellow fever vaccination (dated by TCRdb to 2018 to 2020). Describing the broader study: The SMART-Seq v4 Ultra Low Input RNA kit was used to prepare libraries from fractions with low cell numbers. To follow T-cell clones before and after primary and booster YFV17D yellow fever vaccination, bulk TCR alpha and beta repertoires were sequenced over time. Blood samples were taken at several timepoints before and after primary and secondary immunization, and bulk PBMC replicates and cell subsets were isolated. Two healthy male donors, one aged 18 to 30 and one aged 30 to 40 years, made up the cohort. Broad study findings and their caveats: A small share of clonotypes occurred in both CD4 and CD8 compartments, likely arising from convergent recombination. The secondary T-cell response was found to be weaker but faster than the primary response, with a peak reached on day 5 rather than on day 15. FACS-sorted repertoires could contain abundant contaminating clonotypes from the bulk population, so computational filtering was required. After the booster, most of the clones that had expanded following primary vaccination were detected again (96% of CD4 and roughly 90% of CD8), which suggests that memory was broadly maintained. Because the study included only a couple of donors, the extent to which the findings can be generalized is limited.

Synthesis of TCR cDNA relied on 5'RACE template switching, a step that introduced a universal primer site along with unique molecular identifiers. Priming for cDNA synthesis came from both the TCR alpha and TCR beta constant segments. Library amplification used two PCR steps, and the second PCR step added sample barcodes and sequencing adapters. Sequencing of libraries was done on Illumina HiSeq 2500 (2x100 bp) or NovaSeq (2x150 bp). The study's processing was this. Demultiplexing of reads and collapsing into UMI consensus sequences were performed with MIGEC, and V(D)J alignment was carried out with MiXCR. Vaccine-responding clonotypes were defined with edgeR using replicate PBMC samples, requiring FDR below 0.01 and a log2 fold change above 5 up to day 15. Bulk clonotypes were assigned CD4 or CD8 identity according to which sequenced CD4 or CD8 repertoire held them at higher abundance. TCRdb handled the public reads itself, with Q25 trimming in fastp and clone calling in MiXCR, and kept productive beta chains. For every CDR3 protein sequence, its rows merge into one entry that carries the most common genes and DNA. The V and J calls come from TCRdb's annotation, not from the publication. The table for this sample lists roughly 120,000 distinct CDR3 sequences; 6.5% to 9% of them were counted only once. 2.7% of the sample belongs to the ten largest clones.

Taken from cysteine to phenylalanine, the CDR3 has 16 residues. The read is trimmed to its CDR3 DNA, 48 bases read in frame from base 1. Clipping removes 3 bases from V and 5 bases from J, with 6 as the unmatched junction base count. Based on the germline V gene, the CDR1 and CDR2 sequences are SGHTA and FQGNSA. The sample's treatment or condition, from its label and the paper: live attenuated yellow fever vaccine strain. PBMCs were isolated from peripheral blood using a standard Ficoll-Paque protocol. CD4 and CD8 T-cell fractions were isolated with Dynabeads CD4 and CD8 positive selection kits. RNA was extracted with TriZol from bulk PBMCs, CD4 and CD8 fractions, and dextramer-positive and dextramer-negative fractions. This clonotype occurred many times. What this receptor recognizes is not known. No base-level quality is on record; no much larger clone is a single base apart.

The sample consisted of CD4+ T cells sorted from PBMCs, taken 45 days after the first yellow fever vaccination. The TCR sequence derives from a man between 18 and 29 years old who received the YFV17D yellow fever vaccine. The receptor chain draws on TRBV7-2 and TRBJ2-1, with TRBD2 matching 11 junction bases. Here is the DNA: TGTGCCAGCAGCTTTACCCTTAGCGGGGGGGACAATGAGCAGTTCTTC. It translates as CASSFTLSGGDNEQFF.